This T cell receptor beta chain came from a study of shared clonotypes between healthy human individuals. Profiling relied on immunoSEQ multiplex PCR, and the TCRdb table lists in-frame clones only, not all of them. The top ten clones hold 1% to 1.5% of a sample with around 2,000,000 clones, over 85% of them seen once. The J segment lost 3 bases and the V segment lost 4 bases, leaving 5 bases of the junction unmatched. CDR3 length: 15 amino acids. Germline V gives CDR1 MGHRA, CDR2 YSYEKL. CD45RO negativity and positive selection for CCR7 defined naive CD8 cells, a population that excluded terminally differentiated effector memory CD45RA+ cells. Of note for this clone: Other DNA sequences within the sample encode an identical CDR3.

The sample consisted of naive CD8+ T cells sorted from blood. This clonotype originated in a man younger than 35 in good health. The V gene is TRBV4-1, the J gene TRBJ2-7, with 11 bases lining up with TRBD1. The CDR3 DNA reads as TGCGCCAGCAGCCTCGGACAGGGGGCCAGCTACGAGCAGTACTTC. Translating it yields CASSLGQGASYEQYF.